The 23 T cell receptor beta chains presented below share a single source sample, sequenced in a study of T cells in Graves' hyperthyroidism and ophthalmopathy. Amplification targeted TCR beta CDR3 regions from RNA transcripts. When the TCR CDR3 underwent first-round RT-PCR, the HTBI primer set was used. TCRdb reanalysed the multiplex PCR reads using MiXCR and keeps one entry per CDR3 protein. This table holds 550,000 to 650,000 distinct CDR3 sequences, around 13% found once. The sample comprised blood. The receptors stem from a middle-aged woman with Graves' hyperthyroidism.

The table lists this clonotype with many counts. The gene calls are TRBV2 and TRBJ2-1, with D possibly TRBD2 on 5 matching bases. Germline V lookup: CDR1 SNHLY, CDR2 FYNNEI. Trimming cost V 8 bases and J 7 bases, with 15 bases left between them. The CDR3 covers 13 residues. As DNA, the CDR3 is TGTGCCAGCCCTACCCCCGCGGGTAATGAGCAGTTCTTC. Translation gives CASPTPAGNEQFF.

This rearrangement joins TRBV12-3 or TRBV12-4 to TRBJ2-7; D may be TRBD1 (5 bases). CDR3 size: 13 residues. The ends were cut back, 6 bases at V and 5 bases at J, with 14 bases in the middle. The CDR3 DNA sequence: TGTGCCAGCAGACGGCAGGGTTTAAACGAGCAGTACTTC. It specifies CASRRQGLNEQYF.

This clonotype was seen only a few times. The rearrangement uses TRBV5-1 and TRBJ1-1; D may be TRBD1 (5 bases). CDR3 length: 16 residues. Germline assignment: CDR1 SGHRS and CDR2 YFSETQ. Between the trimmed V and J ends, which lost 0 bases and 4 bases, there was a span of 16 bases. CDR3 in DNA: TGCGCCAGCAGCTTGGAAGTGTGGGGGGGGGGCACTGAAGCTTTCTTT. Its translation: CASSLEVWGGGTEAFF.

A note on this clonotype: It may be a read error: a sequence one base away is much more abundant. J is TRBJ2-5 and V is TRBV28; possible D gene TRBD1, 6 bases. The germline CDR1 and CDR2 sequences are MDHEN and SYDVKM. Trimming cost V 4 bases and J 1 base, with 10 bases left between them. The CDR3 has 14 residues. The CDR3 loop is CASSYTGCQETQYF. The CDR3 DNA sequence: TGTGCCAGCAGTTACACAGGGTGCCAAGAGACCCAGTACTTC.

This clonotype was recorded many times. This chain uses TRBV28 with TRBJ2-7; 10 bases fit TRBD2. The CDR3 runs 16 residues. Germline trimming cut 6 bases from V and 6 bases from J; bases unmatched to any gene: 14. CDR1 is MDHEN and CDR2 is SYDVKM in the germline V gene. This CDR3 reads CASRTPSSGRGFEQYF. The CDR3 DNA reads as TGTGCCAGCAGGACCCCCTCTAGCGGGAGAGGATTCGAGCAGTACTTC.

The V and J genes are TRBV9 and TRBJ2-5; no clear D. CDR3 length equals 13 residues. Germline lookup yields CDR1 SGDLS and CDR2 YYNGEE. Trimming removed 0 bases from V and 2 bases from J, with 5 bases in between. CDR3 sequence reads: CASSVDPQETQYF. The DNA of the CDR3 is TGTGCCAGCAGCGTAGACCCTCAAGAGACCCAGTACTTC.

About this clonotype: A much larger clone differs from this one at a single base, so this may be a read error. The chain uses TRBV2 and TRBJ2-3, with D possibly being TRBD1 or TRBD2 (7 bases each). The CDR3 covers 15 residues. Germline V CDR1 and CDR2: SNHLY, FYNNEI. V was cut by 4 bases and J by 4 bases, with 15 bases left in between. CDR3 residues: CASSGGRDSADTQYF. CDR3 nucleotide sequence: TGTGCCAGCAGTGGGGGGAGGGACAGCGCAGATACGCAGTATTTT.

This clonotype occurred a few times. The gene calls are TRBV12-3 or TRBV12-4 and TRBJ2-1; 9 bases are a match to TRBD1. CDR3 length equals 17 residues. J lost 8 bases, V lost 6 bases, and 17 bases had no gene match. The CDR3 bases are TGTGCCAGCAGACACGGGACAGGGATAAAAACTCTCGATGAGCAGTTCTTC. The encoded protein is CASRHGTGIKTLDEQFF.

The chain is built from TRBV6-1 and TRBJ2-3; TRBD2 aligns across 10 bases. The CDR3 is 16 residues long. Trimming took 6 bases from V and 4 from J; bases not matched to a gene: 10. CDR1 is MNHNS, CDR2 SASEGT, per germline. CDR3 sequence (DNA): TGTGCCAGCAGCCTCTCTAGCGGGAGTGGGTCAGATACGCAGTATTTT. Encoded protein: CASSLSSGSGSDTQYF.

This clonotype has at least ten counts. CDR3: CSARTGLAGAYEQYF. The CDR3 nucleotides are TGCAGTGCTCGGACCGGACTAGCGGGGGCCTACGAGCAGTACTTC. This chain joins TRBV20-1 and TRBJ2-7; 13 bases line up with TRBD2. Germline assignment: CDR1 DFQATT and CDR2 SNEGSKA (reference sequence). The ends lost 5 bases at V and 2 bases at J; junction bases unmatched: 6. The CDR3 loop spans 15 amino acids.

The sample holds many counts of this clonotype. V is TRBV28 and J is TRBJ2-3; 8 nucleotides match TRBD1. The V and J ends lost 1 base and 6 bases, in that order; junction bases with no gene match: 6. Germline V gives CDR1 MDHEN, CDR2 SYDVKM. The length of the CDR3 is 15 residues. CDR3 sequence: CASSLLTGVGDTQYF. DNA of the CDR3: TGTGCCAGCAGTTTATTGACAGGGGTCGGGGATACGCAGTATTTT.

The chain recombines TRBV10-3 with TRBJ2-2; 7 positions match TRBD2. CDR1 ENHRY and CDR2 SYGVKD come from the germline V gene. There are 14 residues in the CDR3. With 7 bases clipped from V and 2 bases from J, the junction kept 4 bases outside the gene matches. The CDR3 spells CAIKGGLNTGELFF. As DNA, the CDR3 is TGTGCCATCAAGGGAGGGCTTAACACCGGGGAGCTGTTTTTT.

This clonotype was recorded at least ten times. The chain has TRBV27 and TRBJ2-7, with a possible D match to TRBD1 (6 bases). V lost 8 bases, J lost 4 bases, and 15 bases lay in between. CDR3 length: 13 amino acids. Germline assignment: CDR1 MNHEY and CDR2 SMNVEV (reference sequence). The CDR3 bases are TGTGCCAGCCGCCGGGACACCTATTACGAGCAGTACTTC. Translated: CASRRDTYYEQYF.

This clonotype turned up a few times. The CDR3: CASRPIREAGELFF. The CDR3 DNA sequence: TGTGCCAGCAGACCTATTCGGGAGGCCGGGGAGCTGTTTTTT. The rearrangement uses TRBV28 and TRBJ2-2; 7 nucleotides align to TRBD2. From germline, CDR1 is MDHEN and CDR2 SYDVKM. The ends lost 6 bases at V and 6 bases at J; junction bases unmatched: 7. This CDR3 region has 14 residues.

There are a few counts of this clonotype. The genes are TRBV29-1 and TRBJ2-3; TRBD1 agrees at 7 bases. Germline loops: CDR1 SQVTM, CDR2 ANQGSEA. The CDR3 length is 14 residues. V was clipped by 6 bases and J by 5 bases; unmatched bases: 11. The CDR3 coding sequence is TGCAGCGTGAACCGGGACAGCGTCCAAGATACGCAGTATTTT. This sequence encodes CSVNRDSVQDTQYF.

This clonotype was picked up many times. V and J are TRBV7-9 and TRBJ2-7, with 12 bases fitting TRBD1. V lost 5 bases and J lost 5; bases outside the gene matches: 7. Germline assignment: CDR1 SEHNR and CDR2 FQNEAQ (reference sequence). CDR3 length: 15 amino acids. In DNA form, the CDR3 reads TGTGCCAGCAGCACAACCGGGACAGGGGGCGACGAGCAGTACTTC. Protein product: CASSTTGTGGDEQYF.

This clonotype was counted between two and nine times. This chain uses TRBV5-1 with TRBJ2-3, with 14 bases identical to TRBD2. Germline V gives CDR1 SGHRS, CDR2 YFSETQ. Trimming at V came to 0 bases and at J to 1 base, leaving 16 bases not matched to a gene. The CDR3 has 22 residues. CDR3 amino acids: CASSLARGGGLAGGGGTDTQYF. The CDR3 bases are TGCGCCAGCAGCTTGGCCCGTGGGGGCGGACTAGCGGGAGGTGGCGGCACAGATACGCAGTATTTT.

This clonotype was seen at least ten times. The chain combines TRBV29-1 with TRBJ2-1, with a weak D call TRBD2 (5 bases). Trimming shortened V by 4 bases and J by 7 bases, and 11 bases separated the two germline ends. This CDR3 contains 12 residues. The germline V gene has CDR1 SQVTM and CDR2 ANQGSEA. In DNA, the CDR3 is TGCAGCGTTGTAACTAGTTGGAATGAGCAGTTCTTC. Its translation: CSVVTSWNEQFF.

This clonotype was detected many times. The chain couples TRBV20-1 to TRBJ1-1; 7 nucleotides match TRBD1. Germline values: CDR1 DFQATT, CDR2 SNEGSKA (reference sequence). V lost 5 bases to trimming and J lost 5 bases; unmatched junction nucleotides: 2. This CDR3 has 11 amino acids. CDR3 sequence (DNA): TGCAGTGCTCCAGGGGGGACTGAAGCTTTCTTT. Translating it yields CSAPGGTEAFF.

The chain uses TRBV5-1 and TRBJ2-5; D could derive from TRBD1 or TRBD2 (6 bases each). Germline CDR1 and CDR2: SGHRS and YFSETQ. The CDR3 sequence is 13 residues long. Between the trimmed V and J ends, which lost 7 bases and 4 bases, there was a span of 14 bases. The CDR3 DNA follows: TGCGCCAGCGCCTGGGGGGCGGGAGAGACCCAGTACTTC. Its translation is CASAWGAGETQYF. The full variable domain, in which reference TRBV5-1 and TRBJ2-5 provide the parts outside the CDR3, is KAGVTQTPRYLIKTRGQQVTLSCSPISGHRSVSWYQQTPGQGLQFLFEYFSETQRNKGNFPGRFSGRQFSNSRSEMNVSTLELGDSALYLCASAWGAGETQYFGPGTRLLVL.

The gene calls are TRBV7-8 and TRBJ1-4; tentative D call: TRBD1 (6 bases). The CDR3 loop spans 17 amino acids. CDR1 is SGHVS and CDR2 is FQNEAQ in the germline V gene. V lost 0 bases, J lost 4 bases, and 15 bases lay in between. The CDR3 sequence: CASSLANGQNLNEKLFF. Written as DNA, the CDR3 is TGTGCCAGCAGCTTAGCCAATGGACAGAACCTTAATGAAAAACTGTTTTTT.

V is TRBV6-1 and J is TRBJ2-7, with D maybe TRBD1 (5 bases). V lost 4 bases and J 5 bases, leaving 12 bases between the germline ends. CDR3 length: 13 amino acids. Germline CDR1 MNHNS, CDR2 SASEGT. Written as DNA, the CDR3 is TGTGCCAGCAGTGTTCGACAGATTCACGAGCAGTACTTC. Protein sequence: CASSVRQIHEQYF.

This clonotype was detected ten times or more. This chain links TRBV6-1 with TRBJ2-7; the match to TRBD1 covers 9 bases. The trim removed 7 bases at V and 0 bases at J, leaving 4 bases unmatched. Germline CDR1 reads MNHNS; CDR2 reads SASEGT. The CDR3 sequence is 14 residues long. The CDR3 DNA follows: TGTGCCAGCATTGACAGGGGGGCCTCCTACGAGCAGTACTTC. It is translated as CASIDRGASYEQYF.